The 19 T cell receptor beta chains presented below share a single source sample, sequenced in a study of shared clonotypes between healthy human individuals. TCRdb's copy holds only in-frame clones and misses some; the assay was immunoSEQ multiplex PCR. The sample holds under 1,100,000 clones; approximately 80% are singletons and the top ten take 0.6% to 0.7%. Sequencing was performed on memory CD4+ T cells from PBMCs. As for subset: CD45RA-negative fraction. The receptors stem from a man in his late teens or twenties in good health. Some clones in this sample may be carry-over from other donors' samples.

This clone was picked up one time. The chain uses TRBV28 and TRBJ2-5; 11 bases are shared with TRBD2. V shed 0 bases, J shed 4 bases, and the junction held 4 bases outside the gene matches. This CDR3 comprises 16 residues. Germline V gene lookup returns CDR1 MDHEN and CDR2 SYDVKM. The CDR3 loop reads CASSLWLAGGGETQYF. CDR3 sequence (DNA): TGTGCCAGCAGTTTATGGCTAGCGGGAGGCGGAGAGACCCAGTACTTC. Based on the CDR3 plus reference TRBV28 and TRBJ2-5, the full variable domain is DVKVTQSSRYLVKRTGEKVFLECVQDMDHENMFWYRQDPGLGLRLIYFSYDVKMKEKGDIPEGYSVSREKKERFSLILESASTNQTSMYLCASSLWLAGGGETQYFGPGTRLLVL.

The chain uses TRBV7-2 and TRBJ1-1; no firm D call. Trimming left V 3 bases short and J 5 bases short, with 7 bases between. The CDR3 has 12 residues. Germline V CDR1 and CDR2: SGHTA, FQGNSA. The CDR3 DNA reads TGTGCCAGCAGCTTTGGTCGGACTGAAGCTTTCTTT. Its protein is CASSFGRTEAFF.

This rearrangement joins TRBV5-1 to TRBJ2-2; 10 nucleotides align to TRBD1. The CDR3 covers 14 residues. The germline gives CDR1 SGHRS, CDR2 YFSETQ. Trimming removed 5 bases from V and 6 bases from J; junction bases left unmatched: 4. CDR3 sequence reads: CASRPGTGAGELFF. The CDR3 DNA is TGCGCCAGCAGACCGGGGACAGGGGCCGGGGAGCTGTTTTTT.

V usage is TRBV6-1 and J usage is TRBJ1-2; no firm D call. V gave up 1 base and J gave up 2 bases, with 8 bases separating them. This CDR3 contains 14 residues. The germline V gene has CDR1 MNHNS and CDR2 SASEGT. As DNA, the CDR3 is TGTGCCAGCAGTGAAGGGACGAGGAACTATGGCTACACCTTC. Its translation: CASSEGTRNYGYTF.

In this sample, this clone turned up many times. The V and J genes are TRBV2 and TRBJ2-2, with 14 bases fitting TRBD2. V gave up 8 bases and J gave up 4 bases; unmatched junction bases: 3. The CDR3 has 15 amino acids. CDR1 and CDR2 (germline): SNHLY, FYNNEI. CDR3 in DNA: TGTGCCAGCGCCGGGACTAGCGGGAGCACCGGGGAGCTGTTTTTT. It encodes CASAGTSGSTGELFF. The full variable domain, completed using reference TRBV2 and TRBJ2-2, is EPEVTQTPSHQVTQMGQEVILRCVPISNHLYFYWYRQILGQKVEFLVSFYNNEISEKSEIFDDQFSVERPDGSNFTLKIRSTKLEDSAMYFCASAGTSGSTGELFFGEGSRLTVL.

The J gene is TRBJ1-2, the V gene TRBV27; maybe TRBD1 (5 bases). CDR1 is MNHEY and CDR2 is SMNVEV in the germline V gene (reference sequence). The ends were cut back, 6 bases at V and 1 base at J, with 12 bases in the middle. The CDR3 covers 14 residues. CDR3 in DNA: TGTGCCAGCAGCCCAGACAGATATAACTATGGCTACACCTTC. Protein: CASSPDRYNYGYTF.

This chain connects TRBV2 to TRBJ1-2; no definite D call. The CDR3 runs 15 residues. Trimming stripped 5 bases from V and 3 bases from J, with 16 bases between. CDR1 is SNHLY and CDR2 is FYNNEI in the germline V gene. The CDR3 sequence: CASSKRRSGDYGYTF. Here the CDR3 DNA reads TGTGCCAGCAGTAAGCGACGCTCAGGAGACTATGGCTACACCTTC. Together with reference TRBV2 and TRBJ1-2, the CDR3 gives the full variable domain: EPEVTQTPSHQVTQMGQEVILRCVPISNHLYFYWYRQILGQKVEFLVSFYNNEISEKSEIFDDQFSVERPDGSNFTLKIRSTKLEDSAMYFCASSKRRSGDYGYTFGSGTRLTVV.

DNA of the CDR3: TGTGCCAGCAGCTTGAGAGGCGGTACCAAAGAGACCCAGTACTTC. Amino acid sequence: CASSLRGGTKETQYF. The J gene is TRBJ2-5, the V gene TRBV5-8; no clear D gene. The CDR3 consists of 15 residues. V was pared by 1 base and J by 3 bases, with 13 bases between. Germline CDR1 is SGHTS and CDR2 is YDEGEE.

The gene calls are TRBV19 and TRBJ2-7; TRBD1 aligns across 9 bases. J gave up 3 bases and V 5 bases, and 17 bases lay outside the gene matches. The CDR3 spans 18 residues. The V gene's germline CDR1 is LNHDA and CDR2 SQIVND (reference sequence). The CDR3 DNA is TGTGCCAGTAGTGACAGAGGCTTACAGGGGGCGGGACGCTACGAGCAGTACTTC. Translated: CASSDRGLQGAGRYEQYF.

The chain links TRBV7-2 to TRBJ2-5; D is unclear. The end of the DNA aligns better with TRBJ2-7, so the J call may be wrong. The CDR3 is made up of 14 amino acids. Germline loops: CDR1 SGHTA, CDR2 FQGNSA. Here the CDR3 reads CASSPSPTRYEQYF. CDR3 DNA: TGTGCCAGCAGCCCATCACCAACCAGGTACGAGCAGTACTTC.

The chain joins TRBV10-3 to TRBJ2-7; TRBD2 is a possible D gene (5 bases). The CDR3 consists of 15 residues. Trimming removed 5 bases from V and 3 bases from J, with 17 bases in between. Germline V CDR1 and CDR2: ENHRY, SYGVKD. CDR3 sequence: CAISPGLNGYYEQYF. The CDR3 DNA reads TGTGCCATCAGTCCAGGACTTAACGGCTACTACGAGCAGTACTTC.

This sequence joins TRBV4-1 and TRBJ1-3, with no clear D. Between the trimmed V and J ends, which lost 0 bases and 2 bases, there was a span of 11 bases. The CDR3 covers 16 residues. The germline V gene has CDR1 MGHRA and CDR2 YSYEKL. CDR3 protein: CASSQDINAAGNTIYF. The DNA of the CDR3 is TGCGCCAGCAGCCAAGACATAAATGCGGCTGGAAACACCATATATTTT.

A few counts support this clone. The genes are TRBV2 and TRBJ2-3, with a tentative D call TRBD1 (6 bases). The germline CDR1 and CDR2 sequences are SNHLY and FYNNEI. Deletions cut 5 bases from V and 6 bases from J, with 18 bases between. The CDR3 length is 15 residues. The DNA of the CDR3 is TGTGCCAGCAGTCCCGACAGGCAAGAGGTGGATACGCAGTATTTT. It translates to CASSPDRQEVDTQYF.

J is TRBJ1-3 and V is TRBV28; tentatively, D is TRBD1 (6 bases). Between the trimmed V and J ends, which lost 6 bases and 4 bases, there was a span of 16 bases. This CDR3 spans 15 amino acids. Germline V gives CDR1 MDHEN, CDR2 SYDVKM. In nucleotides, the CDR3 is TGTGCCAGCAGGGGAGGGGGACGTTTCGGAAACACCATATATTTT. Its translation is CASRGGGRFGNTIYF.

The CDR3 loop is CASSLRLAGETQYF. The CDR3 nucleotides are TGTGCCAGCAGCCTGAGACTAGCGGGAGAGACCCAGTACTTC. The rearrangement links TRBV7-6 to TRBJ2-5; 10 bases align to TRBD2. There are 14 residues in the CDR3. Per germline, CDR1 SGHVS and CDR2 FNYEAQ. V lost 5 bases and J lost 4; bases outside the gene matches: 4.

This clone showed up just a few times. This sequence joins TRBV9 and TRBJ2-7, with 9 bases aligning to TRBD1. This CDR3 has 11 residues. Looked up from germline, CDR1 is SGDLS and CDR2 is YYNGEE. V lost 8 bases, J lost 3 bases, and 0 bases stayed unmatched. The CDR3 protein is CARTGGYEQYF. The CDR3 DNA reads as TGTGCCAGGACAGGGGGCTACGAGCAGTACTTC.

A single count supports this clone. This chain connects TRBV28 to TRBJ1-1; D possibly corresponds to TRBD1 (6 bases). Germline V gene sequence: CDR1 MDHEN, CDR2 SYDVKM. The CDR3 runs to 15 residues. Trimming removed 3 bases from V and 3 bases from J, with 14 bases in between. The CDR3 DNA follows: TGTGCCAGCAGTTTGGGCGGGACACGCTACACTGAAGCTTTCTTT. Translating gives CASSLGGTRYTEAFF.

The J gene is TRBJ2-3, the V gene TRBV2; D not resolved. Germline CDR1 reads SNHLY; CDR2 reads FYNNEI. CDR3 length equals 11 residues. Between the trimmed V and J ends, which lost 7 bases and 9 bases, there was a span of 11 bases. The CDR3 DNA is TGTGCCAGCAACCCGCTATCAACGCAGTATTTT. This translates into CASNPLSTQYF.

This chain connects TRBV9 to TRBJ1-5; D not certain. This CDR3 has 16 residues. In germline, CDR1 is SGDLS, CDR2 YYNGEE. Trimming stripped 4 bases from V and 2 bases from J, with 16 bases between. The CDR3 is CASSPRQLGGNQPQHF. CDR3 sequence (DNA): TGTGCCAGCAGCCCTCGACAACTTGGGGGCAATCAGCCCCAGCATTTT. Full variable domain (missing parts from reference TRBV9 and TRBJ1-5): DSGVTQTPKHLITATGQRVTLRCSPRSGDLSVYWYQQSLDQGLQFLIQYYNGEERAKGNILERFSAQQFPDLHSELNLSSLELGDSALYFCASSPRQLGGNQPQHFGDGTRLSIL.